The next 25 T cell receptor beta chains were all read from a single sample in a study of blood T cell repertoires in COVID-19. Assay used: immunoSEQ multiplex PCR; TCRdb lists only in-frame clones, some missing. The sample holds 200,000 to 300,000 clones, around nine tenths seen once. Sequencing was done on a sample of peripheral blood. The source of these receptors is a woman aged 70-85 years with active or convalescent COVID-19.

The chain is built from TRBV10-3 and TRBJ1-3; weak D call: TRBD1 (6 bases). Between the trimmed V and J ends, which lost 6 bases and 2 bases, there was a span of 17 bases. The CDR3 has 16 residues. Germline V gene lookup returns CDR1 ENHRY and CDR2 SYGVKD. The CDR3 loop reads CAIRPLSEGAGNTIYF. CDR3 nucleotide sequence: TGTGCCATCAGACCCTTAAGCGAGGGGGCTGGAAACACCATATATTTT.

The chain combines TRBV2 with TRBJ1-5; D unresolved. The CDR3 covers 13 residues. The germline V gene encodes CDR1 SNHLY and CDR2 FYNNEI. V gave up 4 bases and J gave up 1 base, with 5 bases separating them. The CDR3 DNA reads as TGTGCCAGCAGTGTAGAGAGCAATCAGCCCCAGCATTTT. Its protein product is CASSVESNQPQHF. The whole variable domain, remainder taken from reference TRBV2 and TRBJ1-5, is EPEVTQTPSHQVTQMGQEVILRCVPISNHLYFYWYRQILGQKVEFLVSFYNNEISEKSEIFDDQFSVERPDGSNFTLKIRSTKLEDSAMYFCASSVESNQPQHFGDGTRLSIL.

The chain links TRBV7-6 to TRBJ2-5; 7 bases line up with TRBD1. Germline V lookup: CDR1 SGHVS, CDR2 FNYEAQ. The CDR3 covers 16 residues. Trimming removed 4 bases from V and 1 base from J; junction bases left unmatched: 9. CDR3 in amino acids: CASSSRGQPIQETQYF. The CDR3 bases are TGTGCCAGCAGCTCGAGGGGACAGCCCATCCAAGAGACCCAGTACTTC.

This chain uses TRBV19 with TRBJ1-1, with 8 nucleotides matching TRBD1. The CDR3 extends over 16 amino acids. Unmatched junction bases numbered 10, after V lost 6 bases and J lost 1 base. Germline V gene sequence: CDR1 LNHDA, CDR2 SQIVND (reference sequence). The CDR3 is CASRRPGGTGNTEAFF. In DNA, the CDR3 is TGTGCCAGTAGACGCCCCGGGGGGACAGGGAACACTGAAGCTTTCTTT.

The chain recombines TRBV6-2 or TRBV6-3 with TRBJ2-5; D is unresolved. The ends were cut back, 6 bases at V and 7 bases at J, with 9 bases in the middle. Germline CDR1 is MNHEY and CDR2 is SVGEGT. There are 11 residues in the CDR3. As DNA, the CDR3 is TGTGCCAGCAGCTCTACGGGGACCCAGTACTTC. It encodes CASSSTGTQYF.

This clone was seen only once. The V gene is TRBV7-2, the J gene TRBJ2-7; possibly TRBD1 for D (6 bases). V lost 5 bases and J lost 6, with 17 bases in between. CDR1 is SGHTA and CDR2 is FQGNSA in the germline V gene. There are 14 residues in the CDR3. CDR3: CASSTITGQSEQYF. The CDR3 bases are TGTGCCAGCAGCACAATCACGGGACAAAGCGAGCAGTACTTC.

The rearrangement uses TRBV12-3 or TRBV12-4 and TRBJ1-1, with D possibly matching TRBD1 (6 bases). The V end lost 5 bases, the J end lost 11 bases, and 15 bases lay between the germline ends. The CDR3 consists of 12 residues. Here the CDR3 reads CASSILRGEAFF. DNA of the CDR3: TGTGCCAGCAGTATCCTCAGGGGTGAGGCTTTCTTT.

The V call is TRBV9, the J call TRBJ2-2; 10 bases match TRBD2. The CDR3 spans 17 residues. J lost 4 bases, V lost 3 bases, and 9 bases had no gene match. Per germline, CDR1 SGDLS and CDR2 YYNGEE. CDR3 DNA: TGTGCCAGCAGCGCGTTACTAGCGGGGTGGCGCACCGGGGAGCTGTTTTTT. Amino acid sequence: CASSALLAGWRTGELFF.

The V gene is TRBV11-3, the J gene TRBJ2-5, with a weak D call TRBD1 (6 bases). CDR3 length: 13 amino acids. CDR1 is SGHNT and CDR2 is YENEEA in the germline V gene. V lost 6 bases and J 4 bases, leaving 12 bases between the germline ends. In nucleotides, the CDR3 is TGTGCCAGCAGTACAGGGATGGTAGAGACCCAGTACTTC. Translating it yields CASSTGMVETQYF.

The CDR3 loop is CASSTGGGGASDTQYF. CDR3 DNA: TGTGCCAGCAGCACCGGGGGCGGGGGGGCATCAGATACGCAGTATTTT. The V call is TRBV2, the J call TRBJ2-3, with 9 positions matching TRBD2. CDR1 and CDR2 (germline): SNHLY, FYNNEI. Germline trimming cut 6 bases from V and 4 bases from J; bases unmatched to any gene: 11. The CDR3 is 16 amino acids.

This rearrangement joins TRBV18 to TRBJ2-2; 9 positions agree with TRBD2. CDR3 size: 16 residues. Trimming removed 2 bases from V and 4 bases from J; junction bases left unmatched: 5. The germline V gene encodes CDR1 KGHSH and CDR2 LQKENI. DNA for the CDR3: TGTGCCAGCTCACCAGGCGGGGGGGACTTCACCGGGGAGCTGTTTTTT. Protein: CASSPGGGDFTGELFF.

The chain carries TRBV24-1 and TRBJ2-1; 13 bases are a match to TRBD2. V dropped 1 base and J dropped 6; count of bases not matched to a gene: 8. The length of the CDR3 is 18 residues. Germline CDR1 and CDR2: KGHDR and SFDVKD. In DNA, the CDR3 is TGTGCCACCAGTGATTTCCTACGAACTAGCGGGGGGGCCAATGAGCAGTTCTTC. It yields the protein CATSDFLRTSGGANEQFF.

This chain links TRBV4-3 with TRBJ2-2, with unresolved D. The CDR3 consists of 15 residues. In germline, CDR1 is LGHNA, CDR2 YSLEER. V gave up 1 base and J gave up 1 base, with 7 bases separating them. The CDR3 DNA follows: TGCGCCAGCAGCCAAGTGGAGTGGAACACCGGGGAGCTGTTTTTT. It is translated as CASSQVEWNTGELFF.

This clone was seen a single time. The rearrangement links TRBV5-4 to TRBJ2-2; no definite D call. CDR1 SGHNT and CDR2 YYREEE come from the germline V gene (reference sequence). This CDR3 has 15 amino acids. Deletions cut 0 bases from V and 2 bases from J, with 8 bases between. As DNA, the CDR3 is TGTGCCAGCAGCTTGGCCGGGTTCAACACCGGGGAGCTGTTTTTT. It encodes CASSLAGFNTGELFF.

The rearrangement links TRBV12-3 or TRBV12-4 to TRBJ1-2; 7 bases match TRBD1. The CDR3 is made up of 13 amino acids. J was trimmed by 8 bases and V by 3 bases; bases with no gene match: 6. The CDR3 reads CASSLRGGSGYTF. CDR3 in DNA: TGTGCCAGCAGTTTGCGAGGGGGCAGCGGCTACACCTTC.

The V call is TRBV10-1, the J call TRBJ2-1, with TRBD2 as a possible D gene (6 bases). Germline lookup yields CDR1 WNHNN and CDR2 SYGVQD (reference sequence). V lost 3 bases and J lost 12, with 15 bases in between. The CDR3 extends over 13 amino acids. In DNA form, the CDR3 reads TGCGCCAGCAGTGACCCAGGACGGGGGATGCAGTTCTTC. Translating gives CASSDPGRGMQFF.

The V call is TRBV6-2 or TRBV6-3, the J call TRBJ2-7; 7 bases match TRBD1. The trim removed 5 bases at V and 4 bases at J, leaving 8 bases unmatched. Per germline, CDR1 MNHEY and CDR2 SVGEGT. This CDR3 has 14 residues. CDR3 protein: CASSAGTAVYEQYF. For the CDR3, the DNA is TGTGCCAGCAGTGCCGGGACAGCGGTTTACGAGCAGTACTTC.

This chain's CDR3 is CSARQGQNTEAFF. The CDR3 DNA follows: TGCAGCGCGCGACAGGGACAGAACACTGAAGCTTTCTTT. The chain has TRBV29-1 and TRBJ1-1; 7 nucleotides align to TRBD1. CDR1 and CDR2 from the germline V gene are SQVTM and ANQGSEA. With 7 bases clipped from V and 1 base from J, the junction kept 6 bases outside the gene matches. The CDR3 sequence is 13 residues long.

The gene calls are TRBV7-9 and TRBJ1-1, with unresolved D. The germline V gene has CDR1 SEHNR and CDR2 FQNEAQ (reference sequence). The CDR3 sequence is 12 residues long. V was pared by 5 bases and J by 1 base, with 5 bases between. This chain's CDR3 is CASSRGNTEAFF. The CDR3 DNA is TGTGCCAGCAGCCGGGGGAACACTGAAGCTTTCTTT. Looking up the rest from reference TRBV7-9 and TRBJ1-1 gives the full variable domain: DTGVSQNPRHKITKRGQNVTFRCDPISEHNRLYWYRQTLGQGPEFLTYFQNEAQLEKSRLLSDRFSAERPKGSFSTLEIQRTEQGDSAMYLCASSRGNTEAFFGQGTRLTVV.

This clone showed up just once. DNA for the CDR3: TGTGCCAGCAGGGGGCTCCCGTTGGGGGAGACCCAGTACTTC. It codes for CASRGLPLGETQYF. The chain combines TRBV3-1 (or the pseudogene TRBV3-2) with TRBJ2-5; D perhaps matches TRBD1 (5 bases). Germline V gene data show CDR1 as LGHDT and CDR2 as YNNKEL (reference sequence). CDR3 length equals 14 residues. V was cut by 6 bases and J by 5 bases, with 16 bases left in between.

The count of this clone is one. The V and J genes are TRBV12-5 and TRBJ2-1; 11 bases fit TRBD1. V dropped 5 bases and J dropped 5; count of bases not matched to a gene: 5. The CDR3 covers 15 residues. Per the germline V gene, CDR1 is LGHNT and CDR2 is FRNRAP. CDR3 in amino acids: CASGTGQGGHNEQFF. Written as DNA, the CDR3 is TGTGCTAGTGGTACGGGACAGGGGGGTCACAATGAGCAGTTCTTC.

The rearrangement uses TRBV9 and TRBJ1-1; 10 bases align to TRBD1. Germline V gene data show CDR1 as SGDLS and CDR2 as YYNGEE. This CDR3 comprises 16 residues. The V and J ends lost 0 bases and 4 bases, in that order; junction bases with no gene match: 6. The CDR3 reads CASSVGLGQGTTEAFF. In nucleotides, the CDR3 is TGTGCCAGCAGCGTAGGGTTGGGACAGGGGACCACTGAAGCTTTCTTT.

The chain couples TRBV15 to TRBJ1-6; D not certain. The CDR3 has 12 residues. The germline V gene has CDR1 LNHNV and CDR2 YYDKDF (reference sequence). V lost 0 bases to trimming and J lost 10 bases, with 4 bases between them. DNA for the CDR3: TGTGCCACCAGCAGAGATATCTCACCCCTCCACTTT. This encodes CATSRDISPLHF.

In DNA form, the CDR3 reads TGTGCCAGCAGCTCCGGACAGAGCACTGAAGCTTTCTTT. Protein product: CASSSGQSTEAFF. The V and J genes are TRBV6-6 and TRBJ1-1; D may be TRBD1 (6 bases). Trimming shortened V by 6 bases and J by 4 bases, and 12 bases separated the two germline ends. Germline V gene sequence: CDR1 MNHNY, CDR2 SVGAGI (reference sequence). CDR3 length equals 13 residues.

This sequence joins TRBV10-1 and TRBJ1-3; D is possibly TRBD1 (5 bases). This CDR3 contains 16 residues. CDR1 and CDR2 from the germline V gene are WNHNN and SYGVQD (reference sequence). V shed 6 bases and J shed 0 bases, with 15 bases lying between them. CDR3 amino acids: CASRDPGISSGNTIYF. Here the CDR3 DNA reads TGCGCCAGCAGGGACCCAGGGATCTCCTCTGGAAACACCATATATTTT.